This TCR beta chain was found in a study of cytomegalovirus exposure and HLA in healthy donors. Overall study context: The approximately 600 first-cohort repertoires shared a platform with the 100 to 150 validation repertoires, as reported in a later analysis. Regarding the study as a whole: The TCR clusters that emerged in the first cohort tended, a later analysis found, to co-occur in the 110 or so validation repertoires. Listed as cytomegalovirus-associated were 164 TCR beta chains.

This CDR3 is built from 12 residues. V lost 2 bases to trimming and J lost 6 bases, with 9 bases between them. Per germline, CDR1 SGHKS and CDR2 YYEKEE (reference sequence). Details on this clone: The antigen remains undetermined.

The method was immunoSEQ multiplex PCR; TCRdb's version includes in-frame clones alone and lacks a portion of them. The sample lists 150,000 to 200,000 clones, around 80% occurring once. The origin of this receptor is a woman in her 30s in good health and CMV-seronegative. The chain joins TRBV5-5 to TRBJ2-7; the D gene is possibly TRBD1 (6 bases). Material for sequencing was PBMCs. The DNA of the CDR3 is TGTGCCAGCAGCTTACAGGGCCCCGAGCAGTACTTC. Protein product: CASSLQGPEQYF.